This is a list of T cell receptor beta chains from one sample in a study of technical replicates of blood from a few donors. The protocol was immunoSEQ multiplex PCR, while the TCRdb copy is restricted to in-frame clones and leaves out a portion. The sample comprises 80,000 to 100,000 clones, 95% to 97% of which are singletons, and 0.3% to 0.45% rests with the top ten. Sequencing was performed on T cells isolated from PBMCs. Receptors originate from a human donor in good health. Each CDR3 is given with its conserved first and last residue. Fields, in order: J gene, V gene, D gene, clone size, CDR3 DNA, CDR3 protein. The D gene is left open where the match is weak. Size is stated for part of the rows, as once, few or many counts, or as a class when the clone is expanded.

j_gene: TRBJ2-7; v_gene: TRBV7-9; d_gene: .; abundance: .; CDR3nt: TGTGCCAGCAGCTTTACTAGATACGAGCAGTACTTC; CDR3aa: CASSFTRYEQYF
j_gene: TRBJ1-5; v_gene: TRBV30; d_gene: .; abundance: .; CDR3nt: TGTGCCTGCAGCAGGGTAAATCAGCCCCAGCATTTT; CDR3aa: CACSRVNQPQHF
j_gene: TRBJ2-7; v_gene: TRBV2; d_gene: .; abundance: .; CDR3nt: TGTGCCAGCAGTGATGGAGAAAACTACGAGCAGTACTTC; CDR3aa: CASSDGENYEQYF
j_gene: TRBJ1-2; v_gene: TRBV6-5; d_gene: TRBD1; abundance: .; CDR3nt: TGTGCCAGCAGTTTGGTAACAGGGGACAACTATGGCTACACCTTC; CDR3aa: CASSLVTGDNYGYTF
j_gene: TRBJ1-5; v_gene: TRBV28; d_gene: TRBD1; abundance: .; CDR3nt: TGTGCCAGCAGTTCCTTTCCCGGGACAGGGGATCAGCCCCAGCATTTT; CDR3aa: CASSSFPGTGDQPQHF
j_gene: TRBJ2-2; v_gene: TRBV5-5; d_gene: TRBD2; abundance: .; CDR3nt: TGTGCCAGCAGCTTCGGACTAGCGGGACTGCTGGGGGAGCTGTTTTTT; CDR3aa: CASSFGLAGLLGELFF
j_gene: TRBJ2-7; v_gene: TRBV27; d_gene: .; abundance: once; CDR3nt: TGTGCCAGCAGTTTGTCGAGTAATACGTACAGGGCCATTGGGGAGCAGTACTTC; CDR3aa: CASSLSSNTYRAIGEQYF
j_gene: TRBJ2-1; v_gene: TRBV30; d_gene: .; abundance: .; CDR3nt: TGTGCCTGGAGTGTGGTAGTGGAGGGAAATGAGCAGTTCTTC; CDR3aa: CAWSVVVEGNEQFF
j_gene: TRBJ2-1; v_gene: TRBV7-7; d_gene: TRBD2; abundance: .; CDR3nt: TGTGCTATCCAGCGGGAGGAAGGGCTCTACAATGAGCAGTTCTTC; CDR3aa: CAIQREEGLYNEQFF
j_gene: TRBJ2-7; v_gene: TRBV27; d_gene: .; abundance: .; CDR3nt: TGTGCCAGCAGGGGACTGGGGACAGACGAGCAGTACTTC; CDR3aa: CASRGLGTDEQYF
j_gene: TRBJ1-1; v_gene: TRBV30; d_gene: .; abundance: few; CDR3nt: TGTGCCTGGAGCGGGGGGGTGAACACTGAAGCTTTCTTT; CDR3aa: CAWSGGVNTEAFF
j_gene: TRBJ2-5; v_gene: TRBV10-3; d_gene: TRBD1; abundance: .; CDR3nt: TGTGCCATCAGTCCGGGACAGGGCCAAGAGACCCAGTACTTC; CDR3aa: CAISPGQGQETQYF
j_gene: TRBJ2-1; v_gene: TRBV25-1; d_gene: .; abundance: once; CDR3nt: TGTGCCGCGTCGAGCTCCTACAATGAGCAGTTCTTC; CDR3aa: CAASSSYNEQFF
j_gene: TRBJ2-5; v_gene: TRBV19; d_gene: TRBD2; abundance: .; CDR3nt: TGTGCCAGTAGTATAAGACTAGCGGGGACCCAAGAGACCCAGTACTTC; CDR3aa: CASSIRLAGTQETQYF
j_gene: TRBJ2-7; v_gene: TRBV27; d_gene: .; abundance: .; CDR3nt: TGTGCCAGCAGTTTATCCCAGCGAAACTACGAGCAGTACTTC; CDR3aa: CASSLSQRNYEQYF
j_gene: TRBJ1-1; v_gene: TRBV7-2; d_gene: TRBD1; abundance: .; CDR3nt: TGTGCCAGCAGCCAGGGGGCGAACACTGAAGCTTTCTTT; CDR3aa: CASSQGANTEAFF
j_gene: TRBJ2-7; v_gene: TRBV5-6; d_gene: .; abundance: once; CDR3nt: TGTGCCAGCAGCTTGCTTGACAGCTACGAGCAGTACTTC; CDR3aa: CASSLLDSYEQYF
j_gene: TRBJ2-3; v_gene: TRBV11-3; d_gene: TRBD2; abundance: .; CDR3nt: TGTGCCAGCAGCTACGGGACTAGCGTCACAGATACGCAGTATTTT; CDR3aa: CASSYGTSVTDTQYF
j_gene: TRBJ2-2; v_gene: TRBV5-1; d_gene: .; abundance: .; CDR3nt: TGCGCCAGCAGCTTGGCCCTGGTAGCCGTCGGCGGGGAGCTGTTTTTT; CDR3aa: CASSLALVAVGGELFF
j_gene: TRBJ2-5; v_gene: TRBV28; d_gene: TRBD1; abundance: .; CDR3nt: TGTGCCAGCAGTTTAGGGTCTCGGACAGGGATGCTCCAAGAGACCCAGTACTTC; CDR3aa: CASSLGSRTGMLQETQYF
j_gene: TRBJ2-2; v_gene: TRBV5-4; d_gene: .; abundance: once; CDR3nt: TGTGCCAGCAGCTTGGAGTCAGGGATAGCCGGGGAGCTGTTTTTT; CDR3aa: CASSLESGIAGELFF
j_gene: TRBJ2-1; v_gene: TRBV21-1; d_gene: .; abundance: .; CDR3nt: TGTGCCAGCAGCAAAGGCGGGGGACTAGGGAACAATGAGCAGTTCTTC; CDR3aa: CASSKGGGLGNNEQFF
j_gene: TRBJ1-1; v_gene: TRBV19; d_gene: TRBD1; abundance: .; CDR3nt: TGTGCCAGCGGACAGGGGGGGACTGAAGCTTTCTTT; CDR3aa: CASGQGGTEAFF
j_gene: TRBJ2-7; v_gene: TRBV6-5; d_gene: .; abundance: .; CDR3nt: TGTGCCGGCAGGGTCGGTTACGAGCAGTACTTC; CDR3aa: CAGRVGYEQYF
j_gene: TRBJ2-3; v_gene: TRBV10-1; d_gene: TRBD2; abundance: once; CDR3nt: TGCGCCAGCAGCGGAGCGGGAGGGCCTGGAGGCACAGATACGCAGTATTTT; CDR3aa: CASSGAGGPGGTDTQYF
j_gene: TRBJ2-7; v_gene: TRBV10-3; d_gene: .; abundance: .; CDR3nt: TGTGCCATCAGTGACGTCTACGAGCAGTACTTC; CDR3aa: CAISDVYEQYF
j_gene: TRBJ2-4; v_gene: TRBV6-6; d_gene: TRBD1; abundance: .; CDR3nt: TGTGCCAGCAGTAGGACAGGGGGCGTACCCAAAAACATTCAGTACTTC; CDR3aa: CASSRTGGVPKNIQYF
j_gene: TRBJ2-5; v_gene: TRBV25-1; d_gene: .; abundance: .; CDR3nt: TGTGCCAGCAGAATGTCGGGGGTGGGAGGAGAGACCCAGTACTTC; CDR3aa: CASRMSGVGGETQYF
j_gene: TRBJ1-2; v_gene: TRBV18; d_gene: .; abundance: .; CDR3nt: TGTGCCAGCTCACCACGAGAAGACCTAGGAAGCTATGGCTACACCTTC; CDR3aa: CASSPREDLGSYGYTF
j_gene: TRBJ1-5; v_gene: TRBV23-1; d_gene: .; abundance: .; CDR3nt: TGCGCCAGCAGTCATGGAGAACAGCCCCAGCATTTT; CDR3aa: CASSHGEQPQHF
j_gene: TRBJ1-1; v_gene: TRBV7-9; d_gene: .; abundance: .; CDR3nt: TGTGCCAGCAGCCCACAGGGTAGGAACACTGAAGCTTTCTTT; CDR3aa: CASSPQGRNTEAFF
j_gene: TRBJ1-2; v_gene: TRBV5-4; d_gene: .; abundance: once; CDR3nt: TGTGCCAGCAGCTATGTGGGGGGATATAACTATGGCTACACCTTC; CDR3aa: CASSYVGGYNYGYTF
j_gene: TRBJ1-2; v_gene: TRBV29-1; d_gene: TRBD1; abundance: .; CDR3nt: TGCAGCGTTGAAGATAAAACAGGGGTCGGCTACACCTTC; CDR3aa: CSVEDKTGVGYTF
j_gene: TRBJ2-6; v_gene: TRBV5-1; d_gene: .; abundance: .; CDR3nt: TGCGCCAGCAACAGGGCTGGGGCCAACGTCCTGACTTTC; CDR3aa: CASNRAGANVLTF
j_gene: TRBJ2-5; v_gene: TRBV7-3; d_gene: TRBD1; abundance: .; CDR3nt: TGTGCCAGCAGCTCTCAGGGGGCCCAAGAGACCCAGTACTTC; CDR3aa: CASSSQGAQETQYF
j_gene: TRBJ1-4; v_gene: TRBV18; d_gene: .; abundance: .; CDR3nt: TGTGCCAGCTCACAAAACCCGGGGAATAATGAAAAACTGTTTTTT; CDR3aa: CASSQNPGNNEKLFF
j_gene: TRBJ1-2; v_gene: TRBV6-5; d_gene: .; abundance: .; CDR3nt: TGTGCCAGCAGAGTACCGGGGAGCTATGGCTACACCTTC; CDR3aa: CASRVPGSYGYTF
j_gene: TRBJ2-4; v_gene: TRBV15; d_gene: TRBD1; abundance: .; CDR3nt: TGTGCCACCAGCACCCGGGACAGGGAAGTCAGAAACATTCAGTACTTC; CDR3aa: CATSTRDREVRNIQYF
j_gene: TRBJ1-5; v_gene: TRBV28; d_gene: TRBD1; abundance: .; CDR3nt: TGTGCCAGCAGTGGGACAGCCCTGGTTATGGCCCAGCATTTT; CDR3aa: CASSGTALVMAQHF
j_gene: TRBJ2-2; v_gene: TRBV27; d_gene: TRBD1; abundance: .; CDR3nt: TGTGCCAGCAGTTGGGGGGGACAGGGGGGCAGCGGGGAGCTGTTTTTT; CDR3aa: CASSWGGQGGSGELFF
j_gene: TRBJ1-1; v_gene: TRBV20-1; d_gene: .; abundance: .; CDR3nt: TGCAGTGCTAGCTTCAACACTGAAGCTTTCTTT; CDR3aa: CSASFNTEAFF
j_gene: TRBJ2-7; v_gene: TRBV7-2; d_gene: .; abundance: .; CDR3nt: TGTGCCAGCAGCCCCACTATCCCCTACGAGCAGTACTTC; CDR3aa: CASSPTIPYEQYF
j_gene: TRBJ1-5; v_gene: TRBV4-2; d_gene: .; abundance: .; CDR3nt: TGTGCCAGCACCTCAAGCATAAATCAGCCCCAGCATTTT; CDR3aa: CASTSSINQPQHF
j_gene: TRBJ1-1; v_gene: TRBV7-6; d_gene: .; abundance: .; CDR3nt: TGTGCCAGCAGCTTAGGTAGCCGGGGGACGAACACTGAAGCTTTCTTT; CDR3aa: CASSLGSRGTNTEAFF
j_gene: TRBJ2-5; v_gene: TRBV7-2; d_gene: TRBD2; abundance: .; CDR3nt: TGTGCCAGCAGCTTAAGAGCGGGAGGAGAAGAGACCCAGTACTTC; CDR3aa: CASSLRAGGEETQYF
j_gene: TRBJ2-1; v_gene: TRBV6-1; d_gene: TRBD1; abundance: .; CDR3nt: TGTGCCAGCAGTGAAGCGAGGACAGGGGTGCGCAATGAGCAGTTCTTC; CDR3aa: CASSEARTGVRNEQFF
j_gene: TRBJ2-5; v_gene: TRBV9; d_gene: .; abundance: .; CDR3nt: TGTGCCAGCAGCGAGACAGGGAGGCCCGAGACCCAGTACTTC; CDR3aa: CASSETGRPETQYF
j_gene: TRBJ2-3; v_gene: TRBV28; d_gene: TRBD1; abundance: .; CDR3nt: TGTGCCAGCAGTCCTGTGGGACAGGGGGCTTTCGGAGATACGCAGTATTTT; CDR3aa: CASSPVGQGAFGDTQYF
j_gene: TRBJ2-1; v_gene: TRBV21-1; d_gene: .; abundance: .; CDR3nt: TGTGCCAGCAAAGGTCGAGAGGATTCCAGGGCTAGCGGGAGCGGGAACAATGAGCAGTTCTTC; CDR3aa: CASKGREDSRASGSGNNEQFF
j_gene: TRBJ2-1; v_gene: TRBV25-1; d_gene: TRBD2; abundance: .; CDR3nt: TGTGCCAGCAGTGAATATGGGGTAGCGGGAGGGCCGAATGAGCAGTTCTTC; CDR3aa: CASSEYGVAGGPNEQFF
j_gene: TRBJ1-4; v_gene: TRBV15; d_gene: .; abundance: .; CDR3nt: TGTGCCACCAGCAGAGATAAACAGGGCATTGCAACTAATGAAAAACTGTTTTTT; CDR3aa: CATSRDKQGIATNEKLFF